This entry lists 14 T cell receptor beta chains sequenced from one sample in a study of blood T cell repertoires in COVID-19. Measured with immunoSEQ multiplex PCR; TCRdb has only the in-frame clones, and not every one. The profile shows some 110,000 clones, about 87% of them singletons. Sequenced input: peripheral blood. Receptors originate from a man in his fifties or sixties with acute or convalescent COVID-19.

The gene calls are TRBV4-1 and TRBJ2-3; no clear D gene. Trimming stripped 4 bases from V and 0 bases from J, with 11 bases between. Per germline, CDR1 MGHRA and CDR2 YSYEKL. CDR3 length: 15 amino acids. CDR3 DNA sequence: TGCGCCAGCAGCCCGACTGTTCCTAGCACAGATACGCAGTATTTT. Translating gives CASSPTVPSTDTQYF.

V gene TRBV28 combines with J gene TRBJ2-1; D gene uncertain. From germline, CDR1 is MDHEN and CDR2 SYDVKM. V lost 8 bases, J lost 2 bases, and 13 bases lay in between. The CDR3 runs to 14 residues. The CDR3 DNA follows: TGTGCCAGCGGGTCCATAGACACCTACAATGAGCAGTTCTTC. This translates into CASGSIDTYNEQFF.

The rearrangement joins TRBV6-5 to TRBJ1-1; D is possibly TRBD1 (5 bases). Germline-derived CDR1 and CDR2 are MNHEY and SVGAGI. V was shortened by 2 bases and J by 3 bases, with 13 bases between the two germline ends. This CDR3 has 15 residues. The chain's CDR3 is CASSYRWGLHTEAFF. CDR3 in DNA: TGTGCCAGCAGTTACCGCTGGGGACTGCACACTGAAGCTTTCTTT.

This chain uses TRBV12-3 or TRBV12-4 with TRBJ1-4, with D possibly being TRBD1 (5 bases). The CDR3 runs 12 residues. The V end was cut by 3 bases, the J end by 10 bases, with 9 bases between. The CDR3 DNA sequence: TGTGCCAGCAGTTTGGAGGGACGAAAACTGTTTTTT. Its translation is CASSLEGRKLFF.

The chain joins TRBV5-5 to TRBJ2-7, with D possibly being TRBD1 (6 bases). The CDR3 has 13 residues. V was cut by 6 bases and J by 0 bases, with 10 bases left in between. Per the germline V gene, CDR1 is SGHKS and CDR2 is YYEKEE (reference sequence). The DNA of the CDR3 is TGTGCCAGCAAGATGGGACACTCCTACGAGCAGTACTTC. Protein product: CASKMGHSYEQYF.

This chain links TRBV7-9 with TRBJ1-4; D is ambiguous. The CDR3 runs 13 residues. Deletions cut 5 bases from V and 5 bases from J, with 9 bases between. The germline V gene encodes CDR1 SEHNR and CDR2 FQNEAQ (reference sequence). The CDR3 nucleotides read TGTGCCAGCAGCCCGGGGTGGAATGAAAAACTGTTTTTT. Translated, it gives CASSPGWNEKLFF.

V usage is TRBV15 and J usage is TRBJ2-1; the D gene is possibly TRBD1 (6 bases). This CDR3 is built from 15 residues. The ends were cut back, 5 bases at V and 1 base at J, with 12 bases in the middle. Germline V gene lookup returns CDR1 LNHNV and CDR2 YYDKDF (reference sequence). In nucleotides, the CDR3 is TGTGCCACCAGCGGCCGGGACAATTCCTACAATGAGCAGTTCTTC. This sequence encodes CATSGRDNSYNEQFF.

The rearrangement links TRBV5-6 to TRBJ2-3, with 9 bases lining up with TRBD2. The CDR3 is made up of 14 amino acids. The trim removed 3 bases at V and 6 bases at J, leaving 5 bases unmatched. From germline, CDR1 is SGHDT and CDR2 YYEEEE. The CDR3 DNA follows: TGTGCCAGCAGCTCCCTAGCGGGGCGGGATACGCAGTATTTT. It yields the protein CASSSLAGRDTQYF.

The gene calls are TRBV6-5 and TRBJ1-1, with 8 bases identical to TRBD1. This CDR3 is 15 amino acids long. J was trimmed by 5 bases and V by 5 bases; bases with no gene match: 10. Germline V gives CDR1 MNHEY, CDR2 SVGAGI. The CDR3 here is CASSKNRGAVTEAFF. Written as DNA, the CDR3 is TGTGCCAGCAGTAAAAACAGGGGGGCTGTTACTGAAGCTTTCTTT.

The V and J genes are TRBV18 and TRBJ2-5; D is ambiguous. CDR3 length: 13 residues. Germline assignment: CDR1 KGHSH and CDR2 LQKENI. V was pared by 6 bases and J by 4 bases, with 12 bases between. The CDR3 DNA is TGTGCCAGCTCTGCTAAGCGAGGAGAGACCCAGTACTTC. This encodes CASSAKRGETQYF.

The chain couples TRBV28 to TRBJ2-1, with a possible D match to TRBD1 (6 bases). The germline gives CDR1 MDHEN, CDR2 SYDVKM. The V gene lost 9 bases and the J gene lost 9 bases, with 15 bases spanning the gap. The CDR3 contains 12 residues. The CDR3 region is CASTFQGIEQFF. The CDR3 DNA sequence: TGTGCCAGTACTTTCCAGGGGATTGAGCAGTTCTTC.

This sequence joins TRBV28 and TRBJ2-2; D is perhaps TRBD2 (5 bases). This CDR3 is 16 amino acids long. Germline V gene lookup returns CDR1 MDHEN and CDR2 SYDVKM. V lost 3 bases to trimming and J lost 5 bases, with 16 bases between them. The CDR3 is CASSFVLSGGTGELFF. The CDR3 DNA is TGTGCCAGCAGTTTTGTTCTCTCAGGAGGTACCGGGGAGCTGTTTTTT.

The chain carries TRBV4-1 and TRBJ2-5; 12 bases align to TRBD2. With 4 bases clipped from V and 2 bases from J, the junction kept 2 bases outside the gene matches. Germline-derived CDR1 and CDR2 are MGHRA and YSYEKL. The CDR3 is made up of 15 amino acids. The CDR3 reads CASSPLAGGQETQYF. Here the CDR3 DNA reads TGCGCCAGCAGCCCCCTAGCGGGAGGGCAAGAGACCCAGTACTTC.

The chain recombines TRBV19 with TRBJ2-7; TRBD1 matches 8 bases. The CDR3 has 13 residues. The germline gives CDR1 LNHDA, CDR2 SQIVND (reference sequence). The V gene end was trimmed by 5 bases and the J gene end by 7 bases; junction bases not matched to a gene: 7. As DNA, the CDR3 is TGTGCCAGTAGTGCGGACAGGGCGAGAGAGCAGTACTTC. Amino acid sequence: CASSADRAREQYF.